A selection of T cell receptor beta chains follows, all from one sample in a study of T cell responses to AZD1222 COVID-19 vaccine. The protocol was immunoSEQ multiplex PCR, while the TCRdb copy is restricted to in-frame clones and leaves out a portion. The data contain over 100,000 clones, about nine tenths of them seen just once; the ten biggest clones take up about 22%. The source material was peripheral blood, sampled on day 0 of AZD1222 vaccination. Receptors originate from an adult in good health. The CDR3 runs from the conserved cysteine through the conserved F or W. D genes are given only for firm matches. Rows give clone size only sometimes, using once, few, many, or a class for an expanded clone.

J gene: TRBJ2-7; D gene: -; clone size: -; V gene: TRBV13; CDR3 protein: CASSLYKRVEGSSYEQYF; CDR3 DNA: TGTGCCAGCAGCTTATATAAAAGGGTCGAAGGGTCCTCCTACGAGCAGTACTTC
J gene: TRBJ1-5; D gene: -; clone size: -; V gene: TRBV4-2; CDR3 protein: CASSQVTEPDQPQHF; CDR3 DNA: TGTGCCAGCAGCCAAGTCACAGAGCCAGATCAGCCCCAGCATTTT
J gene: TRBJ2-7; D gene: -; clone size: -; V gene: TRBV9; CDR3 protein: CASSQRNKGDEQYF; CDR3 DNA: TGTGCCAGCAGCCAACGAAACAAGGGGGACGAGCAGTACTTC
J gene: TRBJ1-1; D gene: TRBD1; clone size: once; V gene: TRBV18; CDR3 protein: CASSPSPSRTGAENTEAFF; CDR3 DNA: TGTGCCAGCTCACCGTCTCCCTCTCGGACAGGGGCCGAGAACACTGAAGCTTTCTTT
J gene: TRBJ2-7; D gene: -; clone size: -; V gene: TRBV7-8; CDR3 protein: CASSTRKASYEQYF; CDR3 DNA: TGTGCCAGCAGCACGCGGAAGGCTTCGTACGAGCAGTACTTC
J gene: TRBJ1-1; D gene: TRBD1; clone size: -; V gene: TRBV10-3; CDR3 protein: CAISESGQSGLNTEAFF; CDR3 DNA: TGTGCCATCAGTGAGTCGGGACAGTCAGGTCTGAACACTGAAGCTTTCTTT
J gene: TRBJ2-3; D gene: TRBD1; clone size: -; V gene: TRBV14; CDR3 protein: CASSQDPDRDRGLFF; CDR3 DNA: TGTGCCAGCAGCCAAGATCCGGACCGGGACAGGGGCCTATTTTTT
J gene: TRBJ1-1; D gene: -; clone size: once; V gene: TRBV18; CDR3 protein: CASSPPAESNTEAFF; CDR3 DNA: TGTGCCAGCTCACCACCGGCGGAATCGAACACTGAAGCTTTCTTT
J gene: TRBJ1-6; D gene: -; clone size: -; V gene: TRBV28; CDR3 protein: CASSFTQLSSYNSPLHF; CDR3 DNA: TGTGCCAGCAGTTTTACACAGCTGAGCTCCTATAATTCACCCCTCCACTTT
J gene: TRBJ2-2; D gene: TRBD1; clone size: -; V gene: TRBV2; CDR3 protein: CASGTGRNTGELFF; CDR3 DNA: TGTGCCAGCGGGACAGGGAGGAACACCGGGGAGCTGTTTTTT
J gene: TRBJ1-2; D gene: -; clone size: -; V gene: TRBV4-3; CDR3 protein: CASSQGYGNYGYTF; CDR3 DNA: TGCGCCAGCAGCCAAGGTTACGGTAACTATGGCTACACCTTC
J gene: TRBJ2-7; D gene: -; clone size: -; V gene: TRBV5-8; CDR3 protein: CASSLAEASEQYF; CDR3 DNA: TGTGCCAGCAGCTTGGCCGAAGCTTCCGAGCAGTACTTC
J gene: TRBJ1-6; D gene: -; clone size: few; V gene: TRBV9; CDR3 protein: CASSVTLSGDSPLHF; CDR3 DNA: TGTGCCAGCAGCGTAACCCTCTCGGGGGATTCACCCCTCCACTTT
J gene: TRBJ1-3; D gene: -; clone size: -; V gene: TRBV28; CDR3 protein: CASSHGSNSGNTIYF; CDR3 DNA: TGTGCCAGCAGCCACGGCTCAAACTCTGGAAACACCATATATTTT
J gene: TRBJ1-5; D gene: -; clone size: -; V gene: TRBV24-1; CDR3 protein: CATSGGVLSNQPQHF; CDR3 DNA: TGTGCCACCAGTGGTGGGGTTCTTAGCAATCAGCCCCAGCATTTT
J gene: TRBJ2-3; D gene: TRBD2; clone size: -; V gene: TRBV27; CDR3 protein: CASSLKRGAGDTQYF; CDR3 DNA: TGTGCCAGCAGTTTGAAGCGGGGGGCAGGGGATACGCAGTATTTT
J gene: TRBJ2-7; D gene: -; clone size: few; V gene: TRBV4-3; CDR3 protein: CASSQDWLSGGQYF; CDR3 DNA: TGCGCCAGCAGCCAAGATTGGCTATCTGGTGGGCAGTACTTC
J gene: TRBJ1-5; D gene: TRBD1; clone size: -; V gene: TRBV28; CDR3 protein: CASSTGTGGFQPQHF; CDR3 DNA: TGTGCCAGCAGTACCGGGACAGGGGGCTTTCAGCCCCAGCATTTT
J gene: TRBJ1-1; D gene: -; clone size: -; V gene: TRBV6-5; CDR3 protein: CASFTGVSPTAAFF; CDR3 DNA: TGTGCCAGCTTCACGGGGGTTTCTCCGACCGCAGCTTTCTTT
J gene: TRBJ2-7; D gene: -; clone size: -; V gene: TRBV27; CDR3 protein: CASSFTGYEQYF; CDR3 DNA: TGTGCCAGCAGTTTCACAGGTTACGAGCAGTACTTC
J gene: TRBJ2-3; D gene: -; clone size: -; V gene: TRBV7-9; CDR3 protein: CASSLDLTDTQYF; CDR3 DNA: TGTGCCAGCAGCTTAGATTTGACAGATACGCAGTATTTT
J gene: TRBJ1-4; D gene: -; clone size: -; V gene: TRBV5-1; CDR3 protein: CASSGQGFGNEKLFF; CDR3 DNA: TGCGCCAGCAGCGGGCAGGGGTTTGGGAATGAAAAACTGTTTTTT
J gene: TRBJ1-1; D gene: -; clone size: -; V gene: TRBV27; CDR3 protein: CASSPQGVPLNTEAFF; CDR3 DNA: TGTGCCAGCAGCCCCCAGGGAGTTCCCTTGAACACTGAAGCTTTCTTT
J gene: TRBJ1-4; D gene: -; clone size: -; V gene: TRBV9; CDR3 protein: CASGQSTNEKLFF; CDR3 DNA: TGTGCCAGCGGGCAGTCAACTAATGAAAAACTGTTTTTT
J gene: TRBJ2-7; D gene: -; clone size: -; V gene: TRBV6-2/TRBV6-3; CDR3 protein: CASSYSHEQYF; CDR3 DNA: TGTGCCAGCAGTTACTCGCACGAGCAGTACTTC
J gene: TRBJ1-6; D gene: -; clone size: once; V gene: TRBV4-3; CDR3 protein: CASSQDLRDPYSPLHF; CDR3 DNA: TGCGCCAGCAGCCAAGACCTTCGGGACCCATATTCACCCCTCCACTTT
J gene: TRBJ1-5; D gene: TRBD1; clone size: -; V gene: TRBV28; CDR3 protein: CASSPPDRGYSNQPQHF; CDR3 DNA: TGTGCCAGCAGCCCCCCCGACAGGGGCTATAGCAATCAGCCCCAGCATTTT
J gene: TRBJ1-5; D gene: TRBD1; clone size: -; V gene: TRBV9; CDR3 protein: CASSVGDSIQPQHF; CDR3 DNA: TGTGCCAGCAGCGTAGGGGACAGTATTCAGCCCCAGCATTTT
J gene: TRBJ2-7; D gene: -; clone size: -; V gene: TRBV10-2; CDR3 protein: CASKIPSSYEQYF; CDR3 DNA: TGCGCCAGCAAGATCCCGTCCTCCTACGAGCAGTACTTC
J gene: TRBJ1-4; D gene: -; clone size: -; V gene: TRBV5-1; CDR3 protein: CASSPGVANEKLFF; CDR3 DNA: TGCGCCAGCAGCCCGGGGGTGGCTAATGAAAAACTGTTTTTT
J gene: TRBJ2-2; D gene: -; clone size: -; V gene: TRBV6-2/TRBV6-3; CDR3 protein: CASSYSDRTGELFF; CDR3 DNA: TGTGCCAGCAGTTACTCCGACAGGACCGGGGAGCTGTTTTTT
J gene: TRBJ2-7; D gene: -; clone size: -; V gene: TRBV11-2; CDR3 protein: CASSFRVDHYEQYF; CDR3 DNA: TGTGCCAGCAGCTTCCGGGTGGACCACTACGAGCAGTACTTC
J gene: TRBJ1-3; D gene: -; clone size: -; V gene: TRBV5-1; CDR3 protein: CASSSGAAPGNTIYF; CDR3 DNA: TGCGCCAGCAGCTCCGGGGCCGCCCCTGGAAACACCATATATTTT
J gene: TRBJ2-7; D gene: -; clone size: -; V gene: TRBV19; CDR3 protein: CASSLSTASVYEQYF; CDR3 DNA: TGTGCCAGTAGTCTTTCGACAGCATCTGTCTACGAGCAGTACTTC
J gene: TRBJ2-5; D gene: -; clone size: -; V gene: TRBV18; CDR3 protein: CASSPTYQETQYF; CDR3 DNA: TGTGCCAGCTCACCAACATACCAAGAGACCCAGTACTTC
J gene: TRBJ1-2; D gene: -; clone size: -; V gene: TRBV11-3; CDR3 protein: CASSPLARCGYTF; CDR3 DNA: TGTGCCAGCAGCCCCCTAGCGCGTTGTGGCTACACCTTC
J gene: TRBJ1-1; D gene: TRBD1; clone size: -; V gene: TRBV4-2; CDR3 protein: CASSPGGDLVAFF; CDR3 DNA: TGTGCCAGCAGCCCAGGGGGGGATTTGGTCGCTTTCTTT
J gene: TRBJ1-2; D gene: -; clone size: -; V gene: TRBV9; CDR3 protein: CASTPITGPLVGYTF; CDR3 DNA: TGTGCCAGCACCCCGATCACAGGGCCGTTGGTTGGCTACACCTTC
J gene: TRBJ1-2; D gene: TRBD1; clone size: -; V gene: TRBV6-5; CDR3 protein: CASSPGQGGGYTF; CDR3 DNA: TGTGCCAGCAGCCCCGGACAGGGAGGAGGCTACACCTTC
J gene: TRBJ1-2; D gene: -; clone size: -; V gene: TRBV18; CDR3 protein: CASSPLGTDYGYTF; CDR3 DNA: TGTGCCAGCTCACCACTTGGGACCGACTATGGCTACACCTTC
J gene: TRBJ1-2; D gene: -; clone size: -; V gene: TRBV3-1/TRBV3-2; CDR3 protein: CASSQVGGADYGYTF; CDR3 DNA: TGTGCCAGCAGCCAAGTGGGGGGGGCCGACTATGGCTACACCTTC
J gene: TRBJ2-2; D gene: -; clone size: few; V gene: TRBV5-1; CDR3 protein: CASSLGTPGTGELFF; CDR3 DNA: TGCGCCAGCAGCCTCGGGACTCCCGGCACCGGGGAGCTGTTTTTT
J gene: TRBJ1-1; D gene: -; clone size: -; V gene: TRBV30; CDR3 protein: CAWRGRVNTEAFF; CDR3 DNA: TGTGCCTGGAGGGGCCGGGTGAACACTGAAGCTTTCTTT
J gene: TRBJ1-3; D gene: TRBD1; clone size: few; V gene: TRBV4-3; CDR3 protein: CASSQDRVGITGVIYF; CDR3 DNA: TGCGCCAGCAGCCAAGATCGGGTCGGGATCACAGGGGTCATATATTTT
J gene: TRBJ2-7; D gene: TRBD1; clone size: -; V gene: TRBV9; CDR3 protein: CASSSRQGAAYEQYF; CDR3 DNA: TGTGCCAGCAGCTCACGACAGGGGGCGGCTTACGAGCAGTACTTC
J gene: TRBJ1-1; D gene: -; clone size: -; V gene: TRBV18; CDR3 protein: CASSRDGPNTEAFF; CDR3 DNA: TGTGCCAGCTCACGGGACGGACCGAACACTGAAGCTTTCTTT
J gene: TRBJ1-1; D gene: -; clone size: -; V gene: TRBV11-2; CDR3 protein: CASSQRRAVNTEAFF; CDR3 DNA: TGTGCCAGCAGCCAGAGGAGGGCAGTGAACACTGAAGCTTTCTTT
J gene: TRBJ1-5; D gene: -; clone size: -; V gene: TRBV5-5; CDR3 protein: CASSLGRSNQPQHF; CDR3 DNA: TGTGCCAGCAGCTTGGGCAGGTCCAATCAGCCCCAGCATTTT
J gene: TRBJ1-3; D gene: -; clone size: once; V gene: TRBV7-3; CDR3 protein: CASSSGGTIYF; CDR3 DNA: TGTGCCAGCAGCTCGGGGGGAACCATATATTTT
J gene: TRBJ1-4; D gene: TRBD1; clone size: few; V gene: TRBV28; CDR3 protein: CASSPTGGIEKLFF; CDR3 DNA: TGTGCCAGCAGTCCCACAGGGGGTATTGAAAAACTGTTTTTT
J gene: TRBJ2-3; D gene: -; clone size: -; V gene: TRBV11-2; CDR3 protein: CASSLGLGENF; CDR3 DNA: TGTGCCAGCAGCTTAGGTCTAGGGGAAAATTTT
J gene: TRBJ2-7; D gene: -; clone size: -; V gene: TRBV19; CDR3 protein: CASSIEAGTVYEQYF; CDR3 DNA: TGTGCCAGTAGTATAGAGGCGGGAACAGTCTACGAGCAGTACTTC
J gene: TRBJ1-5; D gene: -; clone size: -; V gene: TRBV7-9; CDR3 protein: CASSLGAEGGQPQHF; CDR3 DNA: TGTGCCAGCAGCTTAGGGGCAGAGGGGGGTCAGCCCCAGCATTTT
J gene: TRBJ2-1; D gene: TRBD1; clone size: -; V gene: TRBV6-5; CDR3 protein: CASEGTEIYNEQFF; CDR3 DNA: TGTGCCAGCGAGGGGACAGAGATATACAATGAGCAGTTCTTC
J gene: TRBJ2-5; D gene: TRBD1; clone size: -; V gene: TRBV2; CDR3 protein: CAGAGSGGETQYF; CDR3 DNA: TGTGCCGGCGCCGGGTCAGGGGGAGAGACCCAGTACTTC
J gene: TRBJ2-2; D gene: -; clone size: once; V gene: TRBV19; CDR3 protein: CASSIVGRLRPGELFF; CDR3 DNA: TGTGCCAGTAGTATAGTCGGCCGCCTTAGGCCCGGGGAGCTGTTTTTT
J gene: TRBJ1-3; D gene: -; clone size: -; V gene: TRBV12-3/TRBV12-4; CDR3 protein: CASTPGGNTIYF; CDR3 DNA: TGTGCCAGCACTCCAGGAGGAAACACCATATATTTT
J gene: TRBJ2-1; D gene: -; clone size: -; V gene: TRBV21-1; CDR3 protein: CASSKLVASGGNEQFF; CDR3 DNA: TGTGCCAGCAGCAAATTAGTGGCTAGCGGGGGTAATGAGCAGTTCTTC
J gene: TRBJ2-7; D gene: -; clone size: -; V gene: TRBV28; CDR3 protein: CASISTLFRGEQYF; CDR3 DNA: TGTGCCAGCATTTCGACACTATTCCGGGGAGAGCAGTACTTC